The 18 T cell receptor beta chains presented below share a single source sample, sequenced in a study of human T cells and chemical hapten exposure. Regarding time point: patch test 3, about 24 weeks after DPC sensitization. Treatment defined: therapeutic diphenylcyclopropenone sensitization with weekly scalp DPC. TCRdb itself ran the RACE reads through MiXCR, one entry per CDR3 protein. This table has some 180,000 distinct CDR3 sequences, 24% appearing once. This sample comprised whole blood, obtained in connection with sensitization to the hapten diphenylcyclopropenone (DPC). Source of these receptors: a woman in her thirties or forties with alopecia areata. Some clones in this sample may be carry-over from other donors' samples.

This clonotype was detected once. The chain has TRBV5-1 and TRBJ2-1; 11 bases are shared with TRBD1. The J segment lost 9 bases and the V segment lost 4 bases, leaving 9 bases of the junction unmatched. Germline loops: CDR1 SGHRS, CDR2 YFSETQ. This CDR3 has 15 residues. CDR3 sequence (DNA): TGCGCCAGCAGCCCCGGGACAGGGGGATTAGGTGAGCAGTTCTTC. This sequence encodes CASSPGTGGLGEQFF. Full variable domain (missing parts from reference TRBV5-1 and TRBJ2-1): KAGVTQTPRYLIKTRGQQVTLSCSPISGHRSVSWYQQTPGQGLQFLFEYFSETQRNKGNFPGRFSGRQFSNSRSEMNVSTLELGDSALYLCASSPGTGGLGEQFFGPGTRLTVL.

In this sample, this clonotype turned up once. The chain recombines TRBV4-2 with TRBJ2-3; D is uncertain. Germline CDR1 is LGHNA and CDR2 is YNFKEQ. The length of the CDR3 is 13 residues. The germline V and J ends were trimmed by 0 bases and 4 bases, with 5 bases remaining between them. Here the CDR3 reads CASSQDQSDTQYF. CDR3 DNA: TGTGCCAGCAGCCAAGATCAATCAGATACGCAGTATTTT.

The rearrangement links TRBV6-2 or TRBV6-3 to TRBJ2-1; D is undetermined. V was clipped by 4 bases and J by 14 bases, with 15 bases between them. The CDR3 has 12 residues. Germline loops: CDR1 MNHEY, CDR2 SVGEGT. CDR3 region: CASSSYTPRKFF. Here the CDR3 DNA reads TGTGCCAGCAGTTCGTATACTCCTAGGAAGTTCTTC.

This clonotype appeared once. CDR3 DNA: TGTGCCAGCAGCTCCGGGACACTCAATCAGCCCCAGCATTTT. Encoded protein: CASSSGTLNQPQHF. The chain uses TRBV7-8 and TRBJ1-5; D possibly corresponds to TRBD1 (6 bases). The CDR3 loop spans 14 amino acids. The germline CDR1 and CDR2 sequences are SGHVS and FQNEAQ. Between the trimmed V and J ends, which lost 4 bases and 3 bases, there was a span of 10 bases.

This clonotype was detected a few times. V usage is TRBV30 and J usage is TRBJ2-7; D is possibly TRBD1 or TRBD2 (5 bases each). The V end was cut by 5 bases, the J end by 2 bases, with 16 bases between. This CDR3 region has 14 residues. CDR1 GTSNPN and CDR2 SVGIG come from the germline V gene (reference sequence). Here the CDR3 reads CAWGSGTTPYEQYF. For the CDR3, the DNA is TGTGCCTGGGGCTCCGGGACGACCCCCTACGAGCAGTACTTC.

This rearrangement joins TRBV28 to TRBJ1-1; 9 bases line up with TRBD1. The germline V gene encodes CDR1 MDHEN and CDR2 SYDVKM. The trim removed 5 bases at V and 7 bases at J, leaving 11 bases unmatched. This CDR3 spans 15 amino acids. CDR3 residues: CASSPTSGTGHEAFF. CDR3 coding DNA: TGTGCCAGCAGTCCTACCTCCGGGACAGGGCATGAAGCTTTCTTT.

This clonotype was counted between two and nine times. The chain employs TRBV9 and TRBJ2-7, with D hard to call. Germline-derived CDR1 and CDR2 are SGDLS and YYNGEE. The CDR3 sequence is 13 residues long. V lost 0 bases, J lost 5 bases, and 9 bases lay in between. The CDR3 protein is CASSVETGNEQYF. CDR3 sequence (DNA): TGTGCCAGCAGCGTAGAAACGGGCAACGAGCAGTACTTC.

V usage is TRBV10-3 and J usage is TRBJ2-3, with D tentatively TRBD1 (6 bases). Trimming shortened V by 2 bases and J by 5 bases, and 8 bases separated the two germline ends. CDR1 ENHRY and CDR2 SYGVKD come from the germline V gene. The CDR3 covers 13 residues. CDR3 amino acids: CAISERRGDTQYF. CDR3 DNA sequence: TGTGCCATCAGTGAGCGCAGGGGAGATACGCAGTATTTT.

CDR3: CASRSDGLAPRTGELFF. In DNA, the CDR3 is TGTGCCAGCAGGTCGGATGGGCTAGCGCCCAGGACCGGGGAGCTGTTTTTT. This chain uses TRBV6-2 or TRBV6-3 with TRBJ2-2, with TRBD2 as a possible D gene (6 bases). The V end lost 6 bases, the J end lost 5 bases, and 22 bases lay between the germline ends. The CDR3 runs to 17 residues. From germline, CDR1 is MNHEY and CDR2 SVGEGT.

This rearrangement joins TRBV20-1 to TRBJ1-1; D unresolved. The ends were cut back, 1 base at V and 8 bases at J, with 5 bases in the middle. Germline V gene data show CDR1 as DFQATT and CDR2 as SNEGSKA (reference sequence). The CDR3 length is 10 residues. In nucleotides, the CDR3 is TGCAGTGCTAGAGGCCTAGAAGCTTTCTTT. This encodes CSARGLEAFF.

V usage is TRBV4-3 and J usage is TRBJ1-4; 9 bases match TRBD1. The CDR3 totals 16 residues. Germline loops: CDR1 LGHNA, CDR2 YSLEER. With V trimmed by 0 bases and J by 4 bases, 3 bases remained unmatched. This CDR3 is CASSQERGQGNEKLFF. The CDR3 bases are TGCGCCAGCAGCCAAGAGAGGGGACAGGGTAATGAAAAACTGTTTTTT.

The V call is TRBV28, the J call TRBJ2-5, with D hard to call. Germline V gene lookup returns CDR1 MDHEN and CDR2 SYDVKM. Trimming removed 5 bases at V and 4 bases at J, with 8 bases between. This CDR3 spans 12 amino acids. This CDR3 reads CASSLLIETQYF. CDR3 DNA: TGTGCCAGCAGTCTCCTCATAGAGACCCAGTACTTC. The full variable domain, completed using reference TRBV28 and TRBJ2-5, is DVKVTQSSRYLVKRTGEKVFLECVQDMDHENMFWYRQDPGLGLRLIYFSYDVKMKEKGDIPEGYSVSREKKERFSLILESASTNQTSMYLCASSLLIETQYFGPGTRLLVL.

The V call is TRBV6-4, the J call TRBJ2-1, with 8 bases that match TRBD1. Germline V gene lookup returns CDR1 MRHNA and CDR2 SNTAGT. This CDR3 contains 15 residues. V lost 4 bases, J lost 2 bases, and 4 bases stayed unmatched. CDR3 loop: CASSVETGAYNEQFF. The CDR3 DNA reads as TGTGCCAGCAGTGTGGAGACAGGGGCCTACAATGAGCAGTTCTTC.

This clonotype was recorded a few times. The chain has TRBV20-1 and TRBJ2-1, with D possibly TRBD1 on 5 matching bases. V was cut by 1 base and J by 5 bases, with 12 bases left in between. The CDR3 spans 14 residues. The germline V gene encodes CDR1 DFQATT and CDR2 SNEGSKA (reference sequence). The CDR3 loop reads CSARANRRHNEQFF. CDR3 coding DNA: TGCAGTGCTAGAGCGAACAGGAGACACAATGAGCAGTTCTTC.

This rearrangement joins TRBV7-9 to TRBJ2-5; tentatively, D is TRBD2 (6 bases). Trimming took 8 bases from V and 0 from J, leaving 13 bases between them. The germline V gene has CDR1 SEHNR and CDR2 FQNEAQ (reference sequence). CDR3 size: 14 residues. The CDR3 bases are TGTGCCAGCCTGCGGGAAACGGACCAAGAGACCCAGTACTTC. Translated, it gives CASLRETDQETQYF.

The rearrangement links TRBV20-1 to TRBJ2-6; a possible D gene is TRBD1 (7 bases). V was cut by 0 bases and J by 2 bases, with 17 bases left in between. Germline loops: CDR1 DFQATT, CDR2 SNEGSKA (reference sequence). The length of the CDR3 is 18 residues. The CDR3 is CSARDPGVRGPGANVLTF. For the CDR3, the DNA is TGCAGTGCTAGAGATCCGGGGGTTAGGGGGCCTGGGGCCAACGTCCTGACTTTC.

The chain carries TRBV7-2 and TRBJ2-7, with 9 bases that match TRBD2. CDR3 size: 17 residues. CDR1 and CDR2 from the germline V gene are SGHTA and FQGNSA. The V gene end was trimmed by 2 bases and the J gene end by 0 bases; junction bases not matched to a gene: 8. CDR3 sequence: CASSLRSGTSSSYEQYF. CDR3 bases: TGTGCCAGCAGCTTACGGTCCGGGACTAGCAGCTCCTACGAGCAGTACTTC.

This clonotype showed up many times. V is TRBV5-1 and J is TRBJ2-3; D might be TRBD1 (6 bases). Germline assignment: CDR1 SGHRS and CDR2 YFSETQ. V was cut by 3 bases and J by 6 bases, with 17 bases left in between. The CDR3 has 15 residues. The CDR3 loop reads CASSSGQPAQDTQYF. The CDR3 bases are TGCGCCAGCAGCTCCGGACAGCCTGCACAGGATACGCAGTATTTT.